This entry features one T cell receptor (beta chain) sequence. What it binds is not known. These data originate in a study of PD-1 blockade in classical Hodgkin lymphoma. Findings and limits, study-wide: TCR diversity at baseline was reported to be reduced in newly diagnosed patients relative to healthy donors.

With 5 bases removed from V and 3 bases from J, the gap between germline ends came to 20 bases. Germline V lookup: CDR1 SGHVS, CDR2 FQNEAQ. CDR3 length equals 16 residues. Using immunoSEQ multiplex PCR, the repertoire was profiled, and TCRdb retains in-frame clones only, with some absent. The sample lists roughly 31,000 clones, about 89% occurring once. Indicated time point: newly diagnosed, previously untreated cHL patient sample. It was by magnetic negative selection that CD4+ T cells were purified from thawed PBMCs. Comparison used PBMCs from newly diagnosed, untreated classical Hodgkin lymphoma. Material: CD4+ T cells from blood. The chain joins TRBV7-8 to TRBJ2-7; D is undetermined. The TCR sequence derives from a human donor with classical Hodgkin lymphoma. The DNA of the CDR3 is TGTGCCAGCAGCCCCGGTCGGTTCCCGGCGCGCTACGAGCAGTACTTC. This sequence encodes CASSPGRFPARYEQYF.